This entry lists 24 T cell receptor beta chains sequenced from one sample in a study of T cells after yellow fever vaccination. TCRdb recomputed calls from the 5' RACE reads with MiXCR, one row per CDR3 protein. The sample shows 500,000 to 650,000 distinct CDR3 sequences, about a sixth of them seen only once. The source was PBMCs, collected 5 to 6 days after the first yellow fever vaccination. The receptors shown here come from a man younger than 30 who received the YFV17D yellow fever vaccine.

The V gene is TRBV20-1, the J gene TRBJ2-1; 12 bases map to TRBD2. This CDR3 is 13 amino acids long. Germline values: CDR1 DFQATT, CDR2 SNEGSKA (reference sequence). With 3 bases clipped from V and 12 bases from J, the junction kept 6 bases outside the gene matches. CDR3 region: CSARALAGGSQFF. CDR3 coding DNA: TGCAGTGCTAGGGCGCTAGCGGGGGGGTCGCAGTTCTTC.

V gene TRBV18 combines with J gene TRBJ1-1, with D tentatively TRBD1 (5 bases). Deletions cut 3 bases from V and 4 bases from J, with 12 bases between. This CDR3 region has 14 residues. CDR1 is KGHSH and CDR2 is LQKENI in the germline V gene. The CDR3 spells CASSPGTSITEAFF. In nucleotides, the CDR3 is TGTGCCAGCTCACCCGGGACTTCGATCACTGAAGCTTTCTTT.

This clonotype was counted only a few times. The rearrangement links TRBV11-3 to TRBJ2-1; 8 nucleotides match TRBD1. There are 15 residues in the CDR3. Germline V lookup: CDR1 SGHNT, CDR2 YENEEA. V shed 5 bases, J shed 12 bases, and the junction held 15 bases outside the gene matches. Written as DNA, the CDR3 is TGTGCCAGCAGCCCAGGGGGCCGGCCCCTATCGGGGCAGTTCTTC. Amino acids: CASSPGGRPLSGQFF.

The rearrangement joins TRBV10-3 to TRBJ2-7; D possibly corresponds to TRBD2 (6 bases). Between the trimmed V and J ends, which lost 3 bases and 5 bases, there was a span of 11 bases. The germline gives CDR1 ENHRY, CDR2 SYGVKD. The CDR3 totals 13 residues. The DNA for the CDR3 is TGTGCCATCAGTGAAACGACGGGGGACGAGCAGTACTTC. Amino acid sequence: CAISETTGDEQYF.

This clonotype was counted only a few times. V usage is TRBV7-9 and J usage is TRBJ1-5; a possible D gene is TRBD1 (6 bases). The CDR3 is 16 residues long. CDR1 is SEHNR, CDR2 FQNEAQ, per germline (reference sequence). The V end was cut by 1 base, the J end by 5 bases, with 15 bases between. The CDR3 region has the DNA TGTGCCAGCAGCTTAGGCGGCAGGGGAATATATCAGCCCCAGCATTTT. Translating it yields CASSLGGRGIYQPQHF.

This clonotype has a count of ten or more. V and J are TRBV6-2 or TRBV6-3 and TRBJ2-7, with a possible D match to TRBD1 (5 bases). Trimming cost V 6 bases and J 2 bases, with 17 bases left between them. This CDR3 is built from 15 residues. CDR1 is MNHEY and CDR2 is SVGEGT in the germline V gene. The CDR3 here is CASSFQDGATYEQYV. CDR3 nucleotides: TGTGCCAGCAGCTTTCAGGATGGGGCTACCTACGAGCAGTACGTC.

This clonotype was recorded a few times. The V and J genes are TRBV28 and TRBJ2-5; tentative D call: TRBD2 (7 bases). Germline CDR1 MDHEN, CDR2 SYDVKM. The CDR3 has 15 amino acids. Trimming shortened V by 5 bases and J by 4 bases, and 17 bases separated the two germline ends. CDR3 coding DNA: TGTGCCAGCAGTGGTGGGGGGGCCATTTTAGAGACCCAGTACTTC. It yields the protein CASSGGGAILETQYF.

V and J are TRBV20-1 and TRBJ2-3; D unresolved. The V and J ends lost 0 bases and 1 base respectively, with 11 bases between them. The germline gives CDR1 DFQATT, CDR2 SNEGSKA (reference sequence). The CDR3 runs 15 residues. CDR3: CSARDRVSGTDTQYF. CDR3 bases: TGCAGTGCTAGAGATCGGGTTTCCGGCACAGATACGCAGTATTTT.

This clonotype was counted a few times. V gene TRBV7-2 combines with J gene TRBJ1-3; the D gene is possibly TRBD1 (5 bases). CDR3 length: 16 residues. CDR1 is SGHTA, CDR2 FQGNSA, per germline. V shed 1 base and J shed 0 bases, with 10 bases lying between them. The CDR3 nucleotides read TGTGCCAGCAGCTTAGAGGGGATGAGCTCTGGAAACACCATATATTTT. Residues: CASSLEGMSSGNTIYF.

The J gene is TRBJ1-1, the V gene TRBV10-3, with D perhaps TRBD1 (6 bases). Germline assignment: CDR1 ENHRY and CDR2 SYGVKD. The CDR3 has 17 amino acids. Trimming took 2 bases from V and 1 from J, leaving 17 bases between them. CDR3 sequence (DNA): TGTGCCATCAGTGAGCCCAACGACAGGTTTCGGAACACTGAAGCTTTCTTT. The encoded protein is CAISEPNDRFRNTEAFF.

This clonotype was recorded a few times. This sequence joins TRBV5-6 and TRBJ1-1; TRBD1 is a possible D gene (5 bases). This CDR3 has 15 residues. The germline V gene has CDR1 SGHDT and CDR2 YYEEEE. The V gene lost 0 bases and the J gene lost 7 bases, with 16 bases spanning the gap. CDR3 amino acids: CASSLVDTLGREAFF. CDR3 nucleotides: TGTGCCAGCAGCTTGGTTGACACATTGGGACGTGAAGCTTTCTTT.

The table lists this clonotype with a few counts. The chain employs TRBV5-4 and TRBJ2-2; D might be TRBD2 (6 bases). The V and J ends lost 8 bases and 2 bases respectively, with 16 bases between them. Looked up from germline, CDR1 is SGHNT and CDR2 is YYREEE (reference sequence). The CDR3 length is 15 residues. The CDR3 sequence is CASSLVAGNTGELFF. DNA of the CDR3: TGTGCCAGTAGTCTCGTGGCGGGAAACACCGGGGAGCTGTTTTTT.

This clonotype was counted only a few times. V and J are TRBV30 and TRBJ2-7; 7 bases agree with TRBD1. V shed 4 bases and J 6 bases; nucleotides not matched to a gene: 6. Germline lookup yields CDR1 GTSNPN and CDR2 SVGIG (reference sequence). This CDR3 spans 12 amino acids. The CDR3 nucleotides are TGTGCCTGGACCGGACAGGCAGGCGAGCAGTACTTC. Protein sequence: CAWTGQAGEQYF.

This clonotype has a handful of counts. The J gene is TRBJ2-3, the V gene TRBV11-2; TRBD1 matches 8 bases. CDR3 length: 16 residues. V shed 4 bases, J shed 5 bases, and the junction held 11 bases outside the gene matches. The germline V gene has CDR1 SGHAT and CDR2 FQNNGV. CDR3 nucleotides: TGTGCCAGCAGCTATTTGGGTGGACAGGGTGTAGATACGCAGTATTTT. Its translation: CASSYLGGQGVDTQYF.

This clonotype was observed a few times. V gene TRBV12-3 or TRBV12-4 combines with J gene TRBJ1-2; a weak D match, TRBD1 (6 bases). V was clipped by 3 bases and J by 3 bases, with 11 bases between them. The CDR3 totals 14 residues. The CDR3 sequence: CASSFGHRDYGYTF. DNA of the CDR3: TGTGCCAGCAGTTTCGGCCACAGGGACTATGGCTACACCTTC.

The chain links TRBV11-2 to TRBJ2-6, with D uncertain. The CDR3 contains 14 residues. Trimming cost V 4 bases and J 4 bases, with 8 bases left between them. CDR1 SGHAT and CDR2 FQNNGV come from the germline V gene. CDR3 coding DNA: TGTGCCAGCAGCTCCATCAGGGGGGCCAACGTCCTGACTTTC. Protein product: CASSSIRGANVLTF.

This chain joins TRBV10-3 and TRBJ2-3, with D uncertain. This CDR3 has 16 residues. V shed 2 bases and J shed 2 bases, with 14 bases lying between them. Germline V lookup: CDR1 ENHRY, CDR2 SYGVKD. The chain's CDR3 is CAISELQNTPTDTQYF. In nucleotides, the CDR3 is TGTGCCATCAGTGAGCTACAAAACACTCCCACAGATACGCAGTATTTT.

The rearrangement joins TRBV6-5 to TRBJ2-5; no firm D call. Germline V gene data show CDR1 as MNHEY and CDR2 as SVGAGI. The CDR3 covers 13 residues. Trimming removed 0 bases from V and 7 bases from J, with 9 bases in between. DNA of the CDR3: TGTGCCAGCAGTTACTCGATCTTAGGGACCCAGTACTTC. This gives the protein CASSYSILGTQYF.

This rearrangement joins TRBV4-3 to TRBJ2-2, with a weak D call TRBD1 (7 bases). The germline CDR1 and CDR2 sequences are LGHNA and YSLEER. The V gene lost 0 bases and the J gene lost 3 bases, with 20 bases spanning the gap. This CDR3 is 19 amino acids long. CDR3 protein: CASSQELEGAGSHTGELFF. Here the CDR3 DNA reads TGCGCCAGCAGCCAAGAGTTAGAGGGGGCGGGGAGCCACACCGGGGAGCTGTTTTTT.

The J gene is TRBJ2-1, the V gene TRBV7-2; D gene ambiguous. Between the trimmed V and J ends, which lost 1 base and 8 bases, there was a span of 9 bases. CDR1 SGHTA and CDR2 FQGNSA come from the germline V gene. The CDR3 is 13 amino acids. CDR3 amino acids: CASSLGGRYEQFF. The CDR3 nucleotides are TGTGCCAGCAGCTTAGGCGGCAGGTATGAGCAGTTCTTC.

This clonotype was picked up many times. The chain has TRBV12-3 or TRBV12-4 and TRBJ2-7, with 8 nucleotides matching TRBD2. The CDR3 contains 17 residues. Trimming cost V 6 bases and J 1 base; bases outside gene matches: 14. The CDR3 loop reads CASSHPGTGGESYEQYF. CDR3 nucleotides: TGTGCCAGCAGCCACCCGGGGACGGGGGGGGAATCCTACGAGCAGTACTTC.

The gene calls are TRBV7-9 and TRBJ2-7, with TRBD1 matching 8 bases. CDR1 SEHNR and CDR2 FQNEAQ come from the germline V gene (reference sequence). Unmatched junction bases numbered 2, after V lost 4 bases and J lost 9 bases. CDR3 length: 11 amino acids. Here the CDR3 DNA reads TGTGCCAGCAGCTCCGGGACAGGGCAGTACGTC. Amino acid sequence: CASSSGTGQYV.

This clonotype was seen a handful of times. The chain joins TRBV4-1 to TRBJ2-5, with D tentatively TRBD1 or TRBD2 (7 bases each). There are 15 residues in the CDR3. The germline V and J ends were trimmed by 3 bases and 5 bases, with 16 bases remaining between them. Germline lookup yields CDR1 MGHRA and CDR2 YSYEKL. The CDR3 DNA follows: TGCGCCAGCAGCCAGCAACAGGGGAGGGAGGAGACCCAGTACTTC. Protein: CASSQQQGREETQYF.

This clonotype was counted a few times. The chain is built from TRBV11-2 and TRBJ2-7; 9 nucleotides agree with TRBD2. There are 15 residues in the CDR3. Germline trimming cut 1 base from V and 3 bases from J; bases unmatched to any gene: 4. Germline CDR1 is SGHAT and CDR2 is FQNNGV. CDR3 sequence reads: CASSLGGSGGYEQYF. The DNA for the CDR3 is TGTGCCAGCAGCTTAGGCGGTAGCGGGGGCTACGAGCAGTACTTC. Drawing the rest from reference TRBV11-2 and TRBJ2-7, the complete variable domain is EAGVAQSPRYKIIEKRQSVAFWCNPISGHATLYWYQQILGQGPKLLIQFQNNGVVDDSQLPKDRFSAERLKGVDSTLKIQPAKLEDSAVYLCASSLGGSGGYEQYFGPGTRLTVT.